Reported below is one T cell receptor (beta chain). This clone's antigen is unknown. No base quality values were provided; no much bigger clone lies one nucleotide off. Including the terminal cysteine and phenylalanine, the CDR3 comprises 16 residues. Left in the record is the CDR3 DNA by itself, 48 bases read in frame from the first base. V drops 2 bases and J drops 6 bases, leaving 14 bases in between. From a lookup of the germline V gene (reference sequence), CDR1 and CDR2 are MNHNY and SVGAGI. This specimen belongs to a study of cytomegalovirus exposure and HLA in healthy donors (dated by TCRdb to the late 2010s). Notes on the research overall: An earlier analysis of 587 of the donors reported 276 Gb of sequence data and some 110 million unique TCR beta sequences obtained from about 179 million T cells. To study patterns of TCR occurrence, a later analysis re-analyzed previously published TCR beta repertoires from several hundred donors and added high-resolution HLA genotyping. The study profiled the T cell repertoires of approximately 700 subjects by immunosequencing and related them to cytomegalovirus serostatus. HLA typing included class I and class II loci at four-digit resolution. An earlier analysis of roughly 600 of the donors used high-throughput TCR beta sequencing to judge whether each TCR beta V gene segment behaved as functional or pseudogenic. In addition to the first cohort of roughly 670 subjects, a separate validation cohort of 120 different subjects was used. Every discovery cohort repertoire had been produced on one sequencing platform. High-throughput TCR immunosequencing, statistical association of individual TCRs with disease status, and machine learning were combined to predict cytomegalovirus infection status. Donor age, sex, ethnicity and CMV serostatus were collected together with the repertoire data. In the later analysis, no new phenotypic data were used to find candidate immune exposures; instead, reliance was placed on TCR beta sequences and their occurrence across donors. Of the 398 genotyped donors, 65% to 90% were placed in the genetic ancestry cluster associated with self-reported Caucasian donors. The number of typed donors differed by locus: about 620-640 for A, B, C, DRB1 and DQB1; approximately 540 for DQA1; around 580 for DPA1; and about 450 for DPB1. Across approximately 400 genotyped donors of the cohort, an average of 235,054 unique TCR beta nucleotide sequences per donor were sequenced, and roughly 20% of those sequences were non-productive. The study was designed to test whether signatures of past pathogen exposure could be identified by cataloging public T cell receptors. An early release covering roughly 640 HLA-typed donors comprised 300 to 350 gigabases of sequencing data and roughly 85 million unique TCR sequences. Because of strong linkage in the cohort, four or five DR-DQ haplotypes were treated as single units for association and clustering. A later genetic analysis used genome-wide SNP genotypes for about 60% of the roughly 700 donors, treating that subset as a discovery cohort. Points the paper makes about the study in general: V-gene and J-gene trimming of TCR beta chains was associated with a missense DCLRE1C variant in a later genetic analysis, and the association was replicated in an independent cohort. Strong co-occurrence of HLA alleles, especially DR and DQ, made assigning TCR associations to individual alleles difficult. While some public TCRs were present in many individuals, most TCR sequences turned up only very rarely across donors. Presence/absence analyses assumed roughly uniform sequencing depth across donors, an assumption that may not hold. Some IMGT-functional V segments, including TRBV6-2 and TRBV6-3, could not be told apart with the 87-base-pair reads, so those segments were excluded. In a later analysis, TCR association rates were found to vary across HLA loci, with the most associated TCRs seen for DRB1 alleles and the fewest for HLA-C alleles. Because HLA typing was missing for some donors at each locus, association tests included only the typed subset. In both the original and validation cohorts, the classifier was reported to diagnose cytomegalovirus status with high specificity and sensitivity. According to a later analysis, parvovirus B19, influenza, CMV and Epstein-Barr virus appeared linked to several top co-occurrence clusters. For the cohort, immune exposure information was limited to CMV serostatus. In a later analysis, most CMV-associated TCR beta chains were found to appear HLA-restricted, with HLA associations seemingly driven largely by CMV exposure. Linkage disequilibrium might explain the correlated functional status among segregating V segments, but an unknown experimental factor could not be excluded. In vitro tests confirmed that a few of the cytomegalovirus-associated TCR beta chains recognize cytomegalovirus antigens. At a false discovery rate of 0.05, a later analysis linked about 16,000 TCR beta sequences to specific HLA alleles. A further reported finding was that TCR beta sequences accurately predicted the HLA-A and HLA-B alleles for most subjects in the first cohort. Compared with the roughly 720-donor mean, donors in an Asian-associated ancestry cluster had fewer N-insertions in productive TCRs, according to a later genetic analysis. In a later analysis, HLA-associated TCR beta chains showed more clonal expansion and lower generation probabilities than non-associated chains that were equally common. The cohort was sequenced for TCR beta chains only, and without alpha or paired-chain data the features that could be detected were limited. A group of highly shared sequence variants was considered likely to be a technical artifact of the sequencing pipeline. The study listed approximately 150 TCR beta chains as associated with cytomegalovirus. In an earlier analysis of approximately 590 of the donors, most TCR beta V segments were observed in productive rearrangements about 87% or about 30% of the time, broadly matching IMGT annotations. Because counts were too low, seventeen rarely observed V segments, including chromosome 9 orphons, were left out of the earlier analysis of a few hundred of the donors. According to the authors, the approach could potentially be generalized to other disease states and immunological phenotypes.

The method behind the library was the immunoSEQ multiplex PCR assay. A mixture of 60 forward primers for TCR Vbeta segments and 13 reverse primers for TCR Jbeta segments was used in the multiplex PCR. The CDR3 region of rearranged TCR beta genes was amplified from genomic DNA by a multiplex PCR assay. On the Illumina HiSeq System, the amplified TCR beta libraries were sequenced as 87-base-pair reads. The study's own analysis went as follows. Across the 500 to 750 repertoires, a later analysis counted tens of millions of unique TCR beta chains, roughly 11 million of which were shared by at least two donors. To remove PCR and sequencing errors, raw reads were error-corrected and collapsed into unique sequences using a nearest-neighbor algorithm that merged closely related sequences. To assign V, D and J gene segments, CDR3 sequences were aligned to IMGT reference sequences. For a sequence to be retained, a match of at least six nucleotides to both a V gene segment and a J gene segment was required. Rearrangements were called productive when the CDR3 lacked stop codons and stayed in frame with V and J; all others were non-productive. CDR3 was defined according to IMGT convention as the region running from the second conserved V-encoded cysteine to the conserved J-encoded phenylalanine. Sequences without an unambiguous match to a single V gene segment were excluded from the earlier analysis of 450 to 750 of the donors. In an earlier analysis of 587 of the donors, V segments were called functional above 56.7% productive rearrangements and were called segregating when the between-donor standard deviation exceeded 5%. To diagnose cytomegalovirus status from the catalog of TCR beta chain sequences, a statistical classification framework was built. A later analysis assigned V and J genes by comparing TCR nucleotide sequences with IMGT/GENE-DB human TR gene sequences. A later analysis assigned CDR3 sequences and most-parsimonious VDJ recombination scenarios with the TCRdist pipeline. A later analysis defined each TCR beta chain by its CDR3 amino acid sequence plus V-gene family, and excluded reads lacking a unique V-gene family. A later analysis removed over 500 highly shared, low-generation-probability nucleotide sequences to deal with suspected cross-contamination and a sequencing artifact. A later analysis calculated a clonal expansion index for each public chain from normalized within-repertoire ranks of inferred template counts. In a later analysis, generation probabilities were computed with a VDJ recombination model fitted to out-of-frame rearrangements, and the resulting probabilities were checked against IGoR. In a later analysis, hypergeometric tests were used to score TCR-TCR, TCR-HLA and TCR-CMV co-occurrence, with a repertoire-size bias correction applied to TCR pairs. To estimate false discovery rates, a later analysis permuted the HLA or CMV assignments 20 times. A later analysis grouped co-occurring TCRs with DBSCAN, adding TCRdist sequence similarity when clustering within HLA-allele-positive subsets. Co-occurrence clustering excluded repertoires with fewer than 30,000 or more than 120,000 public chains, plus five with anomalous nucleotide sharing. TCRdb limited this immuneACCESS table to in-frame rearrangements with V and J called. A share of clones is missing; checked studies link under half to unresolved V genes, and the rest is unexplained. That table furnishes V, J and clone size, whereas the DNA furnished D and trimming. Here the sample has over 150,000 clones; roughly 80% occur a single time. 4.9% of the sample comes from the top ten.

The cohort comprised around 700 healthy bone marrow donors. At the time of sampling, every cohort member was nominally healthy, though immune exposures that went unrecorded were likely present. The donor tested CMV seronegative, placing the donor among the roughly 350 seronegative members of the cohort. A peripheral blood sample was collected from each donor, and TCR beta sequencing was performed on peripheral blood mononuclear cells. Genomic DNA was extracted from the blood cell samples with the Qiagen DNeasy Blood Extraction Kit. The clonotype originates from a male donor in good health and CMV-seronegative. The source material was PBMCs. The rearranged chain carries TRBV6-6 and TRBJ1-6; the D gene assignment is ambiguous. In nucleotides, the sequence is TGTGCCAGCAGTTACCTCTCGGCGGTAGCTAATTCACCCCTCCACTTT. It codes for CASSYLSAVANSPLHF.